The 24 T cell receptor beta chains below come from one sample, sequenced in a study of OX40 agonist ivuxolimab in advanced cancers. The data were produced by immunoSEQ multiplex PCR, yet TCRdb's version contains in-frame clones alone and is incomplete. The top ten clones hold roughly 4.8% of a sample with more than 45,000 clones, 70% to 90% of them seen once. The material sequenced was CD4+ or CD8+ T cells sorted from blood, taken in a trial of the OX40 agonist ivuxolimab. Every receptor here comes from an adult with an advanced solid tumor such as melanoma, head and neck, liver or kidney cancer.

This clone was counted only a few times. This specimen includes other DNA sequences encoding the same CDR3. J is TRBJ2-7 and V is TRBV9; TRBD2 agrees at 9 bases. The CDR3 length is 14 residues. Germline V CDR1 and CDR2: SGDLS, YYNGEE. V shed 4 bases and J 5 bases; nucleotides not matched to a gene: 7. CDR3 DNA: TGTGCCAGCAGCCCCCGTTTAGCGGGAGACGAGCAGTACTTC. Translated: CASSPRLAGDEQYF.

This clone was recorded only once. The CDR3 region has the DNA TGTGCCACCGAGCGGGAGGGTTCCTGGGGGACAGATACGCAGTATTTT. It yields the protein CATEREGSWGTDTQYF. The chain joins TRBV2 to TRBJ2-3; the match to TRBD2 covers 10 bases. This CDR3 has 16 amino acids. Germline V gene sequence: CDR1 SNHLY, CDR2 FYNNEI. V lost 10 bases and J lost 3; bases outside the gene matches: 13.

The chain links TRBV9 to TRBJ1-2; D remains unclear. This CDR3 is built from 14 residues. CDR1 is SGDLS, CDR2 YYNGEE, per germline. V shed 0 bases and J shed 3 bases, with 9 bases lying between them. The CDR3 is CASSVGEIYYGYTF. The CDR3 nucleotides are TGTGCCAGCAGCGTAGGGGAGATATACTATGGCTACACCTTC.

V is TRBV5-4 and J is TRBJ2-7; 9 bases fit TRBD1. This CDR3 comprises 14 residues. Trimming removed 1 base from V and 7 bases from J; junction bases left unmatched: 6. CDR1 SGHNT and CDR2 YYREEE come from the germline V gene (reference sequence). CDR3 sequence: CASSLLQGAGEQYF. The DNA of the CDR3 is TGTGCCAGCAGCTTGTTACAGGGGGCCGGGGAGCAGTACTTC.

The genes are TRBV5-1 and TRBJ2-2; 8 bases are a match to TRBD1. The V segment lost 3 bases and the J segment 0 bases; nucleotides outside the gene matches: 1. CDR3 length: 15 amino acids. Looked up from germline, CDR1 is SGHRS and CDR2 is YFSETQ. CDR3 in amino acids: CASSWGQANTGELFF. In DNA, the CDR3 is TGCGCCAGCAGCTGGGGACAGGCGAACACCGGGGAGCTGTTTTTT.

The chain couples TRBV11-3 to TRBJ2-7; TRBD2 matches at 7 bases. CDR3 length equals 14 residues. CDR1 is SGHNT, CDR2 YENEEA, per germline. The trim removed 1 base at V and 2 bases at J, leaving 2 bases unmatched. CDR3 nucleotides: TGTGCCAGCAGCTTAGGGGAGGGGACCTACGAGCAGTACTTC. Translating gives CASSLGEGTYEQYF.

This chain's CDR3 is CASSQDDSGNTGELFF. As DNA, the CDR3 is TGCGCCAGCAGCCAAGATGATAGCGGGAACACCGGGGAGCTGTTTTTT. This chain joins TRBV4-1 and TRBJ2-2; D perhaps matches TRBD2 (6 bases). This CDR3 has 16 amino acids. Germline V CDR1 and CDR2: MGHRA, YSYEKL. The germline V and J ends were trimmed by 0 bases and 1 base, with 9 bases remaining between them.

The V call is TRBV30, the J call TRBJ1-5; tentatively, D is TRBD1 (5 bases). The germline CDR1 and CDR2 sequences are GTSNPN and SVGIG (reference sequence). The CDR3 is 16 residues long. V lost 0 bases and J lost 4, with 16 bases in between. The CDR3 spells CAWSVSGGERNQPQHF. The CDR3 DNA is TGTGCCTGGAGTGTTTCAGGAGGGGAGAGGAATCAGCCCCAGCATTTT. The variable domain in full, completed from reference TRBV30 and TRBJ1-5, reads SQTIHQWPATLVQPVGSPLSLECTVEGTSNPNLYWYRQAAGRGLQLLFYSVGIGQISSEVPQNLSASRPQDRQFILSSKKLLLSDSGFYLCAWSVSGGERNQPQHFGDGTRLSIL.

A single count supports this clone. The rearrangement joins TRBV29-1 to TRBJ2-3, with TRBD1 as a possible D gene (6 bases). V lost 3 bases and J 0 bases, leaving 16 bases between the germline ends. The CDR3 totals 16 residues. In germline, CDR1 is SQVTM, CDR2 ANQGSEA. The CDR3 DNA sequence: TGCAGCGTTGAGCCCACAGGGCTCTCTAGCACAGATACGCAGTATTTT. Its protein product is CSVEPTGLSSTDTQYF.

This chain joins TRBV7-9 and TRBJ1-1, with 8 bases identical to TRBD1. Germline V CDR1 and CDR2: SEHNR, FQNEAQ (reference sequence). CDR3 size: 16 residues. V lost 2 bases, J lost 1 base, and 6 bases stayed unmatched. CDR3: CASSLLRTGKNTEAFF. The CDR3 DNA sequence: TGTGCCAGCAGCTTATTGAGGACAGGGAAGAACACTGAAGCTTTCTTT.

This clone was seen just once. The chain couples TRBV6-6 to TRBJ1-2; TRBD1 aligns across 7 bases. This CDR3 is built from 15 residues. Germline V gene lookup returns CDR1 MNHNY and CDR2 SVGAGI (reference sequence). Losses at the gene ends were 10 bases for V and 4 bases for J; bases not matched to a gene: 15. The CDR3 sequence is CAIRVMGQRGYGYTF. In nucleotides, the CDR3 is TGTGCCATCCGTGTAATGGGACAGAGAGGCTATGGCTACACCTTC.

The rearrangement joins TRBV6-1 to TRBJ1-1; no reliable D call. The length of the CDR3 is 11 residues. Trimming removed 3 bases from V and 1 base from J, with 0 bases in between. CDR1 is MNHNS and CDR2 is SASEGT in the germline V gene. In DNA form, the CDR3 reads TGTGCCAGCAGTGAGAACACTGAAGCTTTCTTT. Protein sequence: CASSENTEAFF.

This chain links TRBV5-4 with TRBJ2-3, with D unclear. In germline, CDR1 is SGHNT, CDR2 YYREEE (reference sequence). Deletions cut 0 bases from V and 4 bases from J, with 9 bases between. This CDR3 has 14 residues. The CDR3 loop is CASSLEVQADTQYF. In nucleotides, the CDR3 is TGTGCCAGCAGCTTGGAGGTGCAGGCAGATACGCAGTATTTT. Based on the CDR3 plus reference TRBV5-4 and TRBJ2-3, the full variable domain is ETGVTQSPTHLIKTRGQQVTLRCSSQSGHNTVSWYQQALGQGPQFIFQYYREEENGRGNFPPRFSGLQFPNYSSELNVNALELDDSALYLCASSLEVQADTQYFGPGTRLTVL.

This chain links TRBV2 with TRBJ2-4; possibly TRBD1 for D (6 bases). Trimming cost V 6 bases and J 6 bases, with 12 bases left between them. Looked up from germline, CDR1 is SNHLY and CDR2 is FYNNEI. CDR3 size: 13 residues. The CDR3 sequence: CASRNRALNIQYF. The CDR3, as DNA: TGTGCCAGCAGAAACAGGGCGTTAAACATTCAGTACTTC.

This rearrangement joins TRBV2 to TRBJ1-6; 8 bases line up with TRBD1. This CDR3 has 16 residues. Trimming at V came to 7 bases and at J to 4 bases, leaving 9 bases not matched to a gene. In germline, CDR1 is SNHLY, CDR2 FYNNEI. The CDR3, as DNA: TGTGCCAGCACCTCAGGGGGCAGGTCGTATAATTCACCCCTCCACTTT. Encoded protein: CASTSGGRSYNSPLHF.

This clone was recorded once. The CDR3 DNA follows: TGTGCCAGCAGCTTAAACCTACAGGGGAACGAGCAGTACTTC. Encoded protein: CASSLNLQGNEQYF. The chain uses TRBV7-6 and TRBJ2-7; 7 nucleotides match TRBD1. The CDR3 loop spans 14 amino acids. Germline CDR1 and CDR2: SGHVS and FNYEAQ. Germline trimming cut 2 bases from V and 5 bases from J; bases unmatched to any gene: 6.

This chain joins TRBV5-1 and TRBJ2-2, with TRBD1 as a possible D gene (6 bases). The CDR3 loop spans 16 amino acids. In germline, CDR1 is SGHRS, CDR2 YFSETQ. V shed 2 bases and J shed 3 bases, with 14 bases lying between them. CDR3 sequence: CASSLTAGDDTGELFF. Here the CDR3 DNA reads TGCGCCAGCAGCTTAACGGCAGGGGACGACACCGGGGAGCTGTTTTTT.

V gene TRBV10-2 combines with J gene TRBJ2-7, with TRBD2 as a possible D gene (6 bases). Between the trimmed V and J ends, which lost 2 bases and 4 bases, there was a span of 6 bases. CDR3 length: 12 amino acids. From germline, CDR1 is WSHSY and CDR2 SAAADI. The CDR3 region is CASSEGGYEQYF. CDR3 bases: TGCGCCAGCAGTGAGGGGGGGTACGAGCAGTACTTC.

The chain carries TRBV11-3 and TRBJ2-2; unclear D gene. There are 13 residues in the CDR3. Looked up from germline, CDR1 is SGHNT and CDR2 is YENEEA. V dropped 0 bases and J dropped 7 bases, with 6 bases sitting between them. CDR3 sequence: CASSLEGNGELFF. CDR3 coding DNA: TGTGCCAGCAGCTTAGAGGGGAACGGGGAGCTGTTTTTT.

The V and J genes are TRBV2 and TRBJ2-5; maybe TRBD1 (6 bases). The CDR3 length is 15 residues. Germline CDR1 SNHLY, CDR2 FYNNEI. Between the trimmed V and J ends, which lost 7 bases and 7 bases, there was a span of 22 bases. CDR3 nucleotides: TGTGCCAGCAAAATGAACAGGGTAGTTGTAGCGACCCAGTACTTC. Its translation: CASKMNRVVVATQYF.

V gene TRBV5-1 combines with J gene TRBJ2-1, with 11 bases fitting TRBD2. There are 15 residues in the CDR3. Germline V CDR1 and CDR2: SGHRS, YFSETQ. The trim removed 4 bases at V and 5 bases at J, leaving 5 bases unmatched. CDR3 sequence: CASSQTSGGHNEQFF. DNA of the CDR3: TGCGCCAGCAGCCAAACTAGCGGGGGCCACAATGAGCAGTTCTTC.

The chain combines TRBV28 with TRBJ2-3; D call uncertain. Germline CDR1 is MDHEN and CDR2 is SYDVKM. This CDR3 spans 13 amino acids. The ends were cut back, 2 bases at V and 0 bases at J, with 3 bases in the middle. The CDR3 DNA is TGTGCCAGCAGTTTACCGAGCACAGATACGCAGTATTTT. Protein product: CASSLPSTDTQYF.

The count of this clone is one. The chain couples TRBV18 to TRBJ1-3; 7 bases map to TRBD1. The J segment lost 2 bases and the V segment lost 3 bases, leaving 7 bases of the junction unmatched. CDR1 is KGHSH, CDR2 LQKENI, per germline. The CDR3 is 16 residues long. This CDR3 is CASSPTQGSTGNTIYF. For the CDR3, the DNA is TGTGCCAGCTCACCCACACAGGGGTCGACTGGAAACACCATATATTTT.

This chain links TRBV5-1 with TRBJ2-7, with D possibly being TRBD1 or TRBD2 (5 bases each). This CDR3 is 14 amino acids long. The germline V gene encodes CDR1 SGHRS and CDR2 YFSETQ. V lost 5 bases and J 0 bases, leaving 12 bases between the germline ends. CDR3: CASRRGFGSYEQYF. As DNA, the CDR3 is TGCGCCAGCAGGAGGGGCTTTGGCTCCTACGAGCAGTACTTC.